Shown below are 10 T cell receptor beta chains from a single sample sequenced in a study of cytomegalovirus exposure and HLA in healthy donors. 60 Vbeta and 13 Jbeta primers were used in PCR. The method was immunoSEQ multiplex PCR; TCRdb's version includes in-frame clones alone and lacks a portion of them. This table lists roughly 79,000 clones. Sequencing was performed on PBMCs. The receptors derive from a man in his thirties or forties in good health and CMV-seronegative.

J is TRBJ2-2 and V is TRBV6-5; no firm D call. CDR3 length equals 12 residues. The germline V gene has CDR1 MNHEY and CDR2 SVGAGI. V lost 4 bases and J lost 3, with 3 bases in between. CDR3 protein: CASSLDTGELFF. The DNA of the CDR3 is TGTGCCAGCAGTTTAGACACCGGGGAGCTGTTTTTT.

The chain is built from TRBV6-1 and TRBJ1-1; D remains ambiguous. The V end was cut by 4 bases, the J end by 1 base, with 16 bases between. The CDR3 is 16 residues long. The germline CDR1 and CDR2 sequences are MNHNS and SASEGT. The CDR3 loop reads CASSVQWRAGNTEAFF. The DNA of the CDR3 is TGTGCCAGCAGTGTTCAGTGGAGGGCAGGGAACACTGAAGCTTTCTTT.

The J gene is TRBJ2-5, the V gene TRBV5-1; weak D call: TRBD1 (6 bases). CDR3 length: 14 residues. Germline V gives CDR1 SGHRS, CDR2 YFSETQ. V was clipped by 2 bases and J by 0 bases, with 8 bases between them. The CDR3 DNA sequence: TGCGCCAGCAGCTTACAGGGAAACCAAGAGACCCAGTACTTC. Protein: CASSLQGNQETQYF.

V is TRBV2 and J is TRBJ2-5; TRBD1 matches at 9 bases. With V trimmed by 7 bases and J by 9 bases, 9 bases remained unmatched. The germline gives CDR1 SNHLY, CDR2 FYNNEI. The CDR3 runs to 13 residues. The CDR3 region has the DNA TGTGCCAGCACCGGGACAGGGCTAGGGGCCCAGTACTTC. This codes for CASTGTGLGAQYF.

The CDR3 DNA is TGCGCCAGCAGCCCTCTCTTCCAAGCGGGCACTGAAGCTTTCTTT. Translating it yields CASSPLFQAGTEAFF. The chain has TRBV5-1 and TRBJ1-1; D unclear. Germline V gene sequence: CDR1 SGHRS, CDR2 YFSETQ. The CDR3 is 15 amino acids. The V end lost 4 bases, the J end lost 4 bases, and 17 bases lay between the germline ends. The whole variable domain, filled in from reference TRBV5-1 and TRBJ1-1, reads KAGVTQTPRYLIKTRGQQVTLSCSPISGHRSVSWYQQTPGQGLQFLFEYFSETQRNKGNFPGRFSGRQFSNSRSEMNVSTLELGDSALYLCASSPLFQAGTEAFFGQGTRLTVV.

This chain uses TRBV28 with TRBJ1-2; D might be TRBD1 (6 bases). The CDR3 has 14 residues. In germline, CDR1 is MDHEN, CDR2 SYDVKM. V was pared by 6 bases and J by 9 bases, with 20 bases between. CDR3 bases: TGTGCCAGCAGGTCGACAGGTTTCGGGCTCCGCTACACCTTC. This sequence encodes CASRSTGFGLRYTF.

The chain links TRBV25-1 to TRBJ1-4, with D perhaps TRBD1 (6 bases). The CDR3 is made up of 15 amino acids. With 2 bases removed from V and 3 bases from J, the gap between germline ends came to 10 bases. Germline V lookup: CDR1 MGHDK, CDR2 SYGVNS. DNA for the CDR3: TGTGCCAGCAGTGAACCGGACAGCGCTAATGAAAAACTGTTTTTT. Translating it yields CASSEPDSANEKLFF.

The chain links TRBV28 to TRBJ1-2; tentatively, D is TRBD1 (5 bases). Trimming stripped 3 bases from V and 4 bases from J, with 9 bases between. The length of the CDR3 is 13 residues. Germline V gene lookup returns CDR1 MDHEN and CDR2 SYDVKM. The CDR3 bases are TGTGCCAGCAGTTTTCAGGGTGTCTATGGCTACACCTTC. Its protein is CASSFQGVYGYTF.

CDR3 DNA: TGTGCCAGCAGTTCAACTTTCGAGGGATCCTATAATTCACCCCTCCACTTT. It codes for CASSSTFEGSYNSPLHF. The genes are TRBV9 and TRBJ1-6; no firm D call. The V end was cut by 5 bases, the J end by 1 base, with 16 bases between. The CDR3 length is 17 residues. In germline, CDR1 is SGDLS, CDR2 YYNGEE.

The V and J genes are TRBV5-1 and TRBJ1-4; 10 positions match TRBD1. This CDR3 has 17 amino acids. The J segment lost 10 bases and the V segment lost 3 bases, leaving 15 bases of the junction unmatched. The V gene's germline CDR1 is SGHRS and CDR2 YFSETQ. The DNA of the CDR3 is TGCGCCAGCAGCTCCTGGGTAGGGACAGGGGTCCTAGGAAAACTGTTTTTT. Protein product: CASSSWVGTGVLGKLFF.